This T cell receptor delta chain was captured in a study of gamma-delta T cells after stem cell transplantation. TCRdb re-called the RT-PCR reads through CATT. The sample gives around 7,800 delta-chain clones, approximately 15% of which show up once; 4.5% to 7.5% is in the top ten. Germline V lookup: CDR1 GEAIGNYY, CDR2 EKD. This CDR3 region has 15 residues. With 3 bases clipped from V and 11 bases from J, the junction kept 17 bases outside the gene matches. This clonotype originated in a human donor. It is not recorded whose cells these are; they may come from a transplant donor. Sequencing input: gamma-delta T cells. The chain uses TRDV2 and TRDJ1, with TRDD3 matching over 7 bases. The CDR3 nucleotides read TGTGCCTGTGACGGGGGATCCACCCCTACCGAAAAGCTCATCTTT. Protein sequence: CACDGGSTPTEKLIF.